Detailed here is one T cell receptor beta chain. What it binds is not known. The CDR3 runs 17 residues. CDR1 and CDR2 from the germline V gene are SEHNR and FQNEAQ (reference sequence). J lost 2 bases, V lost 3 bases, and 10 bases had no gene match. The donors were in the 120-subject validation cohort, distinct from the roughly 700-subject first cohort. This sample is part of a study of cytomegalovirus exposure and HLA in healthy donors. Study-wide background: The same platform as the approximately 660 first-cohort repertoires was used for the 120 or so validation repertoires, a later analysis reported. General study points: Researchers reported that a few CMV-associated chains were confirmed in vitro as CMV antigen-specific.

Sequencing used immunoSEQ multiplex PCR; TCRdb keeps in-frame clones, though not all of them. The table records 150,000 to 200,000 clones, nearly 90% of them present only once. This receptor was taken from a woman under 30 in good health and CMV-seropositive. The rearrangement uses TRBV7-9 and TRBJ2-3; 8 bases map to TRBD2. Sequenced sample: PBMCs. CDR3 nucleotide sequence: TGTGCCAGCAGCTTGAAAACTTTAGCGGGATTCACAGATACGCAGTATTTT. Translating it yields CASSLKTLAGFTDTQYF.